This T cell receptor beta chain stems from a study of T cell responses to AZD1222 COVID-19 vaccine (dated by TCRdb to about 2021). Notes on the research overall: TCR sequencing was performed for 233 trial participants, of whom around 210 were given two doses of AZD1222 and some 25 were given two doses of MenACWY control vaccine. Trial participants were enrolled by age into subgroups of 18-55, 56-69 and 70-plus years, and around 150, 29 and 61 TCR-sequenced participants, respectively, were included in these subgroups.

Paper-wide results and their limitations: Most participants were white British and females outnumbered males, and the authors suggested that clonal diversity may have been underestimated. Vaccine-associated CD4 TCRs spanned the whole spike protein, with dominant responses in regions 160-218 and 743-854. Conclusions about previously exposed vaccinees are limited, since just five or six AZD1222 recipients were seropositive for SARS-CoV-2 at baseline. After two AZD1222 doses, spike-specific TCR breadth and depth were significantly higher than at day 0 and than in MenACWY recipients. Epitopes outside the regions mutated in the B.1.351 and B.1.1.7 variants were reportedly recognized by nearly half of the unique spike-specific TCRs. No day 14 peak-response samples were available, so repertoires were characterized only after the peak T cell response. In the small 56-69-year group, the increase in depth fell short of significance, most likely because of low power.

A word on this clone: It lacks a known antigen. There are no base qualities to consult, and no much larger clone falls within one base.

The CDR3 regions of human TCRbeta chains were analyzed by immunosequencing. The source study handled its data this way. TCRs in the repertoires were compared against a reference library of SARS-CoV-2-specific TCRs that had been generated with the MIRA antigen-specificity platform. Breadth was defined as the fraction of unique TCRs that were SARS-CoV-2-associated, and depth was defined as the fraction of total T cells that were SARS-CoV-2-associated. Using the MIRA data, each spike-specific TCR was mapped to the spike region that the TCR reacts to and placed in a CD4 or CD8 class. Log10-transformed breadth and depth values were compared by one-way ANOVA with Sidak's multiple comparisons tests. The table comes from immuneACCESS by way of TCRdb, which keeps in-frame sequences with V and J called. Part of the clones is missing from these tables; in studies checked, under half for an unresolved V gene and the rest for unknown reasons. The DNA gave D and trimming, while V, J and clone size come from that table. The sample data list around 130,000 clones, and 91% of these were observed just once. The leading ten clones occupy around 1.9% of the sample.

According to the study, the label for this sample's time point signals: about 28 days (+/-7) after the second vaccine dose. AZD1222 recipients given second doses at about 4 weeks or at about 12 weeks were pooled, since spike-specific TCR depth and breadth were not found to differ between the two schedules. Samples from vaccinated people were obtained from the UK trials COV001 and COV002, which included a single-blind randomized controlled phase 2/3 trial of AZD1222 (ChAdOx1 nCoV-19) in healthy adults. For TCRbeta chain sequencing, PBMC samples from trial participants were taken at day 0 and at day 28 after the second dose. Relative to germline, V is 10 bases shorter and J is 8 bases shorter, with 17 bases between their ends. From its cysteine to its phenylalanine, the CDR3 spans 12 amino acids. Only CDR3 DNA remains: 36 bases, in frame from the first base. The germline V gene specifies SNHLY as CDR1 and FYNNEI as CDR2.

The sequences come from peripheral blood, collected 28 days after the second AZD1222 dose. This receptor was taken from an adult who received the AZD1222 COVID-19 vaccine. The chain joins TRBV2 to TRBJ1-2; the D gene is perhaps TRBD1, from 5 matching bases. Read as DNA, the sequence is TGTGCCACCTACGGAGGGGTTGGGGGCTACACCTTC. This sequence encodes CATYGGVGGYTF.